In this sample, the clone carrying this T cell receptor (beta chain) turned up a few times. Its antigen remains unknown. Every single patient, without exception, relapsed after autologous stem cell transplantation, and brentuximab vedotin exposure varied. Patients reached a best response of complete response, partial response or progressive disease. The sample is drawn from a study of PD-1 blockade in classical Hodgkin lymphoma. Across the study: Patients got intravenous nivolumab 3 mg/kg every 2 weeks. General study findings and limits: Baseline diversity in complete responders resembled that of newly diagnosed patients. Later analyses included only patients treated at least 1 year post-ASCT.

The CDR3 has 12 residues. Germline CDR1 reads MRHNA; CDR2 reads SNTAGT. V lost 4 bases and J lost 6; bases outside the gene matches: 0. Assay used: immunoSEQ multiplex PCR; TCRdb lists only in-frame clones, some missing. Among 57,000 or so clones, about 91% were seen once, and the ten largest hold around 12%. The V gene is TRBV6-4, the J gene TRBJ2-3; 8 nucleotides match TRBD1. The TCR originated in a human donor with classical Hodgkin lymphoma. The input for sequencing was peripheral blood mononuclear cells (PBMCs), taken at baseline. The CDR3 protein is CASSGQGDTQYF. The DNA of the CDR3 is TGTGCCAGCAGTGGACAGGGGGATACGCAGTATTTT.